One T cell receptor (beta chain) is described in this entry. Its antigen specificity is not known. No much larger clonotype is one base removed from it; base qualities were not supplied. TCRbeta CDR3 regions were amplified from genomic DNA using the immunoSEQ Assay, a bias-controlled multiplex PCR. On the authors' methods: The number of nucleated cells in each sample was estimated from the amplification of reference gene primers within the assay. Sequence reads were collapsed and filtered to measure the absolute abundance of every unique TCRbeta CDR3 rearrangement. For each sample, productive Simpson clonality was calculated by taking the square root of Simpson's diversity index across productive rearrangements. In its TCRdb copy, this immuneACCESS table keeps in-frame sequences only and misses some clones. Where compared with another copy, unresolved V genes explain less than half of these, and the others have no known cause. Clone size and V and J calls were adopted from that table, with D and trimming inferred from the DNA. The sample table shows some 71,000 clones, and 70% to 85% are seen once. The top ten clonotypes cover less than 15% of the sample.

The CDR3 holds 13 amino acids from the cysteine to the phenylalanine. Left in the record is the CDR3 DNA by itself, 39 bases read in frame from the first base. The V end gives up 5 bases and the J end 7 bases, leaving 7 bases in the junction not matched to a gene. The germline V gene (reference sequence) yields SEHNR for CDR1 and FQNEAQ for CDR2. At one collaborating source in Seattle, patients were enrolled during active infection and were followed longitudinally through the course of disease. Each collaborating institution followed its own protocols to collect whole blood in K2EDTA tubes. For TCRbeta analysis, collaborators shipped samples as frozen whole blood, isolated PBMCs, or DNA extracted from either of those sample types. The sample is drawn from a study of blood T cell repertoires in COVID-19 (dated by TCRdb to the early 2020s). Notes on the research overall: Samples covering the acute and convalescent phases of COVID-19 were provided by collaborators in the United States, Italy and Spain. A de-identified subject ID, COVID-19 status, age in years and sex were almost always included in the sample metadata. The dataset comprised deeply sampled blood TCRbeta repertoires from subjects exposed to, actively infected with, or recovered from COVID-19. The material from the prospective study consisted of cDNA or gDNA derived from T cells, B-cell-depleted T cells, or PBMCs. HLA class I and class II types, where available, came from metadata supplied by the sample provider rather than from assay-based typing. The samples were drawn from the first 160 participants of the ongoing ImmuneRACE study and from 950 to 1,500 subjects provided by 6 global collaborators. The repertoires were released in a freely available public database intended as a resource for research on the immune response to SARS-CoV-2.

Study-wide conclusions, independent of this receptor: The amount of clinical and demographic metadata varied by source and participant and was provided uncurated.

Sequenced: peripheral blood. This receptor was taken from a man in his forties or fifties with COVID-19, enrolled during active disease. Recombination linked TRBV7-9 to TRBJ1-2; 7 bases in between match TRBD1. The DNA sequence is given as TGTGCCAGCAGCGCAGGGGGTAGGAGTGGCTACACCTTC. This sequence encodes CASSAGGRSGYTF.